This T cell receptor beta chain appears in the sequencing data of a study of shared clonotypes between healthy human individuals. Study findings and constraints: Generally, naive subsets came out with larger estimated richness than memory subsets. Non-shared clonotypes had lower generation probabilities than those shared by all four donors.

As defined, naive CD8 cells were CD45RO-negative and positively selected for CCR7, with terminally differentiated effector memory CD45RA+ cells excluded. This CDR3 is built from 13 residues. V was clipped by 7 bases and J by 1 base; unmatched bases: 2. The germline CDR1 and CDR2 sequences are SGHTS and YDEGEE. Assay: immunoSEQ multiplex PCR; the TCRdb copy retains only in-frame clones and omits some. The top ten clones hold 0.3% of a sample with under 600,000 clones, roughly 98% of them seen once. With regard to this clone: Its antigen remains unknown.

This sequence was found in a man aged 25 to 40 in good health. The sequenced sample consisted of naive CD8+ T cells sorted from blood. V is TRBV5-8 and J is TRBJ2-7; 10 positions match TRBD1. CDR3 in DNA: TGTGCCAGCCGGGACAGGGGTTCCTACGAGCAGTACTTC. Protein sequence: CASRDRGSYEQYF.